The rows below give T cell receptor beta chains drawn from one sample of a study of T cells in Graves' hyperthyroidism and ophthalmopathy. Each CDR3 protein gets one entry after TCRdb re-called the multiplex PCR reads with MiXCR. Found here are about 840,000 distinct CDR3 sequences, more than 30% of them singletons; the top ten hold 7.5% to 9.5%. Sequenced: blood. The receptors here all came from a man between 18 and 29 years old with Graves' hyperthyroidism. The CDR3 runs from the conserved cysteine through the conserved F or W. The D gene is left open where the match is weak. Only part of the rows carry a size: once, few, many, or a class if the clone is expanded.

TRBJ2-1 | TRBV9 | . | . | TGTGCCAGCGGTAGGCGCGAGGGTGAGCAGTTCTTC | CASGRREGEQFF
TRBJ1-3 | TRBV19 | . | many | TGTGCCAGCAGCCCCACGGGGAGCTCTGGAAACACCATATATTTT | CASSPTGSSGNTIYF
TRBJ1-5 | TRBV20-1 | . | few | TGCAGTGCTAGGGCGGGGCTACAATCAGCCCAGCATTTT | CSARAGLQSAQHF
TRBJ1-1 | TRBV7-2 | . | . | TGTGCCAGCAGCTTAACCCAACAGGATTTGAACACTGAAGCTTTCTTT | CASSLTQQDLNTEAFF
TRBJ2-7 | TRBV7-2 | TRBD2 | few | TGTGCCAGCAGGGCGGGAGGAAGCTCCTACGAGCAGTACTTC | CASRAGGSSYEQYF
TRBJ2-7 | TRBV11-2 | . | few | TGTGCCAGCAGCTTAGATTTCAGGACTTACGAGCAGTACTTC | CASSLDFRTYEQYF
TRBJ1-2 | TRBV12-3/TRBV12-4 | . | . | TGTGCCAGCAGGTGGACACAGGATTTCTATGGCTACACCTTC | CASRWTQDFYGYTF
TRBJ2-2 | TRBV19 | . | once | TGTTCCAGCAGTTATGTAGGCACCGGGGAGCTGTTTTTT | CSSSYVGTGELFF
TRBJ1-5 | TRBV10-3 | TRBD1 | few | TGTGCCACCGGGACAGGGGTAAAGCCCCAGCATTTT | CATGTGVKPQHF
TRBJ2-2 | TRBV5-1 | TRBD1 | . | TGCGCCAGCAGCTTTTTTGTCCCGGGACAGCCGAACCCCTTAAACACCGGGGAGCTGTTTTTT | CASSFFVPGQPNPLNTGELFF
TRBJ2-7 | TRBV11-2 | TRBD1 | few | TGTGCCAGCAGCGTAGGCAAAGGGGGCGCGGTCTACGAGCAGTACTTC | CASSVGKGGAVYEQYF